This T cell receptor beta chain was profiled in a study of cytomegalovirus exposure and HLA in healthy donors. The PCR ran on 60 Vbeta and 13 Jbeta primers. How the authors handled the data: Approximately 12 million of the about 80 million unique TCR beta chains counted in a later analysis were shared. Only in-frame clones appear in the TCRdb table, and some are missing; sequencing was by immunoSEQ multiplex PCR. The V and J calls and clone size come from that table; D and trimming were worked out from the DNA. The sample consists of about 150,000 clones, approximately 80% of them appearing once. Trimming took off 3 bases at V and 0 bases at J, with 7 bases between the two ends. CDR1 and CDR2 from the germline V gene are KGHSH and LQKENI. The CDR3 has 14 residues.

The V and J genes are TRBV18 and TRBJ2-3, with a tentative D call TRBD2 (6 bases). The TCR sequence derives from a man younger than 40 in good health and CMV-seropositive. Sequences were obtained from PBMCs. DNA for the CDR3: TGTGCCAGCTCACCGGGACTTAGCACAGATACGCAGTATTTT. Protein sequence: CASSPGLSTDTQYF.